The source of this TCR beta chain is a study of tumor-infiltrating lymphocytes in localized non-small cell lung cancer. Germline-derived CDR1 and CDR2 are SGHRS and YFSETQ. The V and J ends lost 8 bases and 0 bases respectively, with 9 bases between them. The CDR3 sequence is 13 residues long. This table comes from immunoSEQ multiplex PCR, and its TCRdb copy is limited to in-frame clones, with some not included. The table includes some 8,000 clones, 70% to 85% detected once. This clone was detected only once. What it recognizes is unknown. Study-wide results and limits: IM1 and IM2 tumors showed no difference in T-cell fraction.

The source is a human donor with non-small cell lung cancer. The chain joins TRBV5-1 to TRBJ1-5; no definite D call. The sequenced sample was lung tumor tissue. This chain's CDR3 is CARQIYSNQPQHF. The DNA for the CDR3 is TGCGCCAGACAAATCTATAGCAATCAGCCCCAGCATTTT.